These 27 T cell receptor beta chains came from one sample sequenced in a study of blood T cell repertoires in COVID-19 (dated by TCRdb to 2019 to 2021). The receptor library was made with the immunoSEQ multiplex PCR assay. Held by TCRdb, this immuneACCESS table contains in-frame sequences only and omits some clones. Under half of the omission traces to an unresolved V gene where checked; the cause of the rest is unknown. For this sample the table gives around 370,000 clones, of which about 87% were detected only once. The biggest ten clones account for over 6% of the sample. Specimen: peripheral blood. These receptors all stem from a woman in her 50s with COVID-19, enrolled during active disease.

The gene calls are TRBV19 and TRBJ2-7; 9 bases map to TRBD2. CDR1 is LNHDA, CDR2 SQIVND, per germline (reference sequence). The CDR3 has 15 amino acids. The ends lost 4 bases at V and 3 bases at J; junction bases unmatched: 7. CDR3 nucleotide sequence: TGTGCCAGTAGTAGAAGGACTAGCGCGGACTACGAGCAGTACTTC. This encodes CASSRRTSADYEQYF.

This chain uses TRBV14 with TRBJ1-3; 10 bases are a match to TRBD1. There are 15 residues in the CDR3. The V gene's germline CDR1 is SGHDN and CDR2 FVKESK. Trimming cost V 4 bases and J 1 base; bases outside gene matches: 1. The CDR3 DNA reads TGTGCCAGCAGCCTGGGACAGGGGTCTGGAAACACCATATATTTT. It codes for CASSLGQGSGNTIYF.

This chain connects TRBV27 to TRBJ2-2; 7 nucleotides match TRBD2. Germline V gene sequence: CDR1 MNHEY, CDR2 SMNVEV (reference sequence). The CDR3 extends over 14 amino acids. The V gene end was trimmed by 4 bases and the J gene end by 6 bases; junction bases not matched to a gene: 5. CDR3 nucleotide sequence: TGTGCCAGCAGTTCCTTGACTAGCCCCGGGGAGCTGTTTTTT. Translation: CASSSLTSPGELFF.

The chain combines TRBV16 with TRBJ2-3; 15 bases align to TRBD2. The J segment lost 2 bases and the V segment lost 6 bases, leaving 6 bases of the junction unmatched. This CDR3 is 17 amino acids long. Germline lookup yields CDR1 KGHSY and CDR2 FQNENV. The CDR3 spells CASRQGTSGRPTDTQYF. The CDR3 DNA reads TGTGCCAGCAGACAGGGGACTAGCGGGAGGCCCACAGATACGCAGTATTTT.

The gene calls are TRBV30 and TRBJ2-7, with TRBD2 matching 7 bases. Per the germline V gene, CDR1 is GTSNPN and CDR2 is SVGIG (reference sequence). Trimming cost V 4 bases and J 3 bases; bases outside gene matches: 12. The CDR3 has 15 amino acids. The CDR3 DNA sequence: TGTGCCTGGACTGGGAGGGCGGGAGTTTACTACGAGCAGTACTTC. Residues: CAWTGRAGVYYEQYF.

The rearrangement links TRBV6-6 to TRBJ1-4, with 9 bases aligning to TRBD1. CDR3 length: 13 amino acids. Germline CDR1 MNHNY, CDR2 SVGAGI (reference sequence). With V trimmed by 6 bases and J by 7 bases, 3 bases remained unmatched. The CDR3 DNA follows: TGTGCCAGCAGACGACAGGGGGGTGAAAAACTGTTTTTT. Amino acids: CASRRQGGEKLFF.

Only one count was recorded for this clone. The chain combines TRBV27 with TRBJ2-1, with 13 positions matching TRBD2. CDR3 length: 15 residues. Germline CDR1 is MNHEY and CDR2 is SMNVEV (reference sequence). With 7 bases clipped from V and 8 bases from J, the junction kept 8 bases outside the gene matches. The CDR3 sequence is CASIGLAGVGDEQFF. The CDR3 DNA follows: TGTGCCAGCATCGGACTAGCGGGAGTAGGAGATGAGCAGTTCTTC.

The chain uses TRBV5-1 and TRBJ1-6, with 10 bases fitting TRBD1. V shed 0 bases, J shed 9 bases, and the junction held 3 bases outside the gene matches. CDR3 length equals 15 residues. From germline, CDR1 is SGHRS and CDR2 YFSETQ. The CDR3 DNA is TGCGCCAGCAGCTTGGTACGGGACAGGGGTTCACCCCTCCACTTT. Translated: CASSLVRDRGSPLHF.

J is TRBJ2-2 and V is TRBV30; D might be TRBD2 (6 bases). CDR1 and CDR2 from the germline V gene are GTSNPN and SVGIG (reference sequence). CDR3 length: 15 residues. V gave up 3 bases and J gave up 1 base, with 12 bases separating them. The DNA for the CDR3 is TGTGCCTGGAGACTTGGGGGAGGGAACACCGGGGAGCTGTTTTTT. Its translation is CAWRLGGGNTGELFF.

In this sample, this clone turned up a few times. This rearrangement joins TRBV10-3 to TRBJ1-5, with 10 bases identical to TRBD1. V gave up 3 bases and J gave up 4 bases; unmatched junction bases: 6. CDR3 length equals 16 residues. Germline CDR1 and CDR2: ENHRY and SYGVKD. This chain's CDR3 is CAISDRQGAWNQPQHF. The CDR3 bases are TGTGCCATCAGTGACAGACAGGGGGCTTGGAATCAGCCCCAGCATTTT.

The chain's CDR3 is CASSLRTGYSEKLFF. CDR3 in DNA: TGTGCCAGCAGCCTCCGGACAGGGTATAGTGAAAAACTGTTTTTT. This rearrangement joins TRBV3-1 (or the pseudogene TRBV3-2) to TRBJ1-4; TRBD1 aligns across 8 bases. V trimming: 4 bases; J trimming: 7 bases; junction bases outside the gene matches: 8. The CDR3 contains 15 residues. Germline CDR1 is LGHDT and CDR2 is YNNKEL (reference sequence).

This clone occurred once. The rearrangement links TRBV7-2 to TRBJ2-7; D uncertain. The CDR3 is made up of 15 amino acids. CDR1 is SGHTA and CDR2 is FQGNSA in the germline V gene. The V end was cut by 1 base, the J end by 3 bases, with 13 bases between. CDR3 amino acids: CASSLVSGTVYEQYF. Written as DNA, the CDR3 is TGTGCCAGCAGCTTAGTATCCGGTACCGTCTACGAGCAGTACTTC.

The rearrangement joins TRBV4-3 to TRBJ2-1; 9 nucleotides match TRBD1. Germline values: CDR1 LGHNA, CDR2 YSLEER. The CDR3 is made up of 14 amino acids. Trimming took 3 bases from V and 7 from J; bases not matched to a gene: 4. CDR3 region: CASSQWTGDNEQFF. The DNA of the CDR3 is TGCGCCAGCAGCCAGTGGACAGGGGATAATGAGCAGTTCTTC.

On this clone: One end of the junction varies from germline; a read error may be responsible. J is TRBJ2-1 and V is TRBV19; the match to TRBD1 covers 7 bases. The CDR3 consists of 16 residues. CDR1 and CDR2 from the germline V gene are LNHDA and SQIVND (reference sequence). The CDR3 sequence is CASSFSAQGSFNEQFF. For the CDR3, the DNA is TGTGCCAGTAGTTTTAGTGCACAGGGGTCCTTCAATGAGCAGTTCTTC.

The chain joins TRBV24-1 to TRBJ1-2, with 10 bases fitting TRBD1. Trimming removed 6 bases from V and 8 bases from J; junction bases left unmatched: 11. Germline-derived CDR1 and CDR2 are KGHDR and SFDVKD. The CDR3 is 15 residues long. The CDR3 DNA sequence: TGTGCCACCAGTTCGGGGACAGGGGTACGAAGCGGCTACACCTTC. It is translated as CATSSGTGVRSGYTF.

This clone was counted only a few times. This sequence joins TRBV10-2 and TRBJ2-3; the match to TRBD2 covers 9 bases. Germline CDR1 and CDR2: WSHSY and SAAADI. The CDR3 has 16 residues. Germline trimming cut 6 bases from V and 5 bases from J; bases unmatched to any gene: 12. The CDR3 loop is CASSSGTSMSLDTQYF. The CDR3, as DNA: TGCGCCAGCAGCTCCGGGACTAGCATGTCATTAGATACGCAGTATTTT.

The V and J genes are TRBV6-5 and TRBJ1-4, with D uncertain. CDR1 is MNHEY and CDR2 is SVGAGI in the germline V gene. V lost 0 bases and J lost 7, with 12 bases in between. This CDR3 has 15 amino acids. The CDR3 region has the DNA TGTGCCAGCAGTTACTCAGCAGGTTATCGTGAAAAACTGTTTTTT. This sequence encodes CASSYSAGYREKLFF.

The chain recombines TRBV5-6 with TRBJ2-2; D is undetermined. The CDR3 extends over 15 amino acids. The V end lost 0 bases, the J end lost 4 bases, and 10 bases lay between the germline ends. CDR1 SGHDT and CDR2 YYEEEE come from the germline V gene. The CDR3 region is CASSLARILTGELFF. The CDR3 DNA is TGTGCCAGCAGCTTGGCCAGGATCCTCACCGGGGAGCTGTTTTTT.

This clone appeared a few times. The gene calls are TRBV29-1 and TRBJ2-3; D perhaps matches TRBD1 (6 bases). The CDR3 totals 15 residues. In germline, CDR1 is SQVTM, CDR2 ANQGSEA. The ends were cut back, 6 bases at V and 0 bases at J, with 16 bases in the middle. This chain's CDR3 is CSVEYPGQSTDTQYF. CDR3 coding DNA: TGCAGCGTAGAATACCCGGGACAAAGCACAGATACGCAGTATTTT.

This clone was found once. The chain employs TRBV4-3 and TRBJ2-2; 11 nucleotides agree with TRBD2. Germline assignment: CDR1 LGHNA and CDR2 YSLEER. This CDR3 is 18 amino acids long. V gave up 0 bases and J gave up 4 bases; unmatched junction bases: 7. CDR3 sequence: CASSQDLFLAGGTGELFF. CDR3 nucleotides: TGCGCCAGCAGCCAAGATCTTTTCCTAGCGGGAGGCACCGGGGAGCTGTTTTTT.

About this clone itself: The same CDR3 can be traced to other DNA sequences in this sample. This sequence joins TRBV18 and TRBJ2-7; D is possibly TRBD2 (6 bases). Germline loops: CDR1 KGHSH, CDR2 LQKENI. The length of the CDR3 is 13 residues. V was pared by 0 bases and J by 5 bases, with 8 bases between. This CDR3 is CASSPPGGDEQYF. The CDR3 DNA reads TGTGCCAGCTCACCACCGGGGGGTGACGAGCAGTACTTC.

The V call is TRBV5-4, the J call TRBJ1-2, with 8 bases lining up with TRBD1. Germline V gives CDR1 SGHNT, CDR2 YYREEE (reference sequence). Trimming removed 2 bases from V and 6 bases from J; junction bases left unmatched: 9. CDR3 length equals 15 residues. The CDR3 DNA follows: TGTGCCAGCAGCTTCGGACAGGGAGGGAAGGATGGCTACACCTTC. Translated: CASSFGQGGKDGYTF.

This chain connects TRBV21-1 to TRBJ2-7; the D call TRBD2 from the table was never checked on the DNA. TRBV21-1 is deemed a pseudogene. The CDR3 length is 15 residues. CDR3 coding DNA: TGTGCCAGCAGCAACGGGGGGGAGCCCGCCTACGAGCAGTACTTC. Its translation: CASSNGGEPAYEQYF.

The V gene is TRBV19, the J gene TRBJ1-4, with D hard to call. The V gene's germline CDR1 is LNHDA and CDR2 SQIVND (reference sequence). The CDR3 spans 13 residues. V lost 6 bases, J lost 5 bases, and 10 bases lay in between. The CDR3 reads CASSRTRNEKLFF. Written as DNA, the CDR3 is TGTGCCAGTAGCCGGACTCGAAATGAAAAACTGTTTTTT.

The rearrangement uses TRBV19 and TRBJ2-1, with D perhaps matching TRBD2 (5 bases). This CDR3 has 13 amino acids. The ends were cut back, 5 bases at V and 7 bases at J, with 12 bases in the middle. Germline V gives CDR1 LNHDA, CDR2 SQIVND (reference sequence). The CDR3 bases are TGTGCCAGTAGTCCCCGAGGGTGGAATGAGCAGTTCTTC. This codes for CASSPRGWNEQFF.

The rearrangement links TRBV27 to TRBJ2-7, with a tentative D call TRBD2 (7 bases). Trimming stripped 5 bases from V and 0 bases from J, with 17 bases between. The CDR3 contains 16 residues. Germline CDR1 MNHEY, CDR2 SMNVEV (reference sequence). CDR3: CASSTSQGGGSYEQYF. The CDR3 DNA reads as TGTGCCAGCAGTACCTCACAGGGAGGGGGCTCCTACGAGCAGTACTTC.

The CDR3 here is CASSTHRGPGTEAFF. The CDR3 coding sequence is TGTGCCAGCAGTACTCACAGGGGCCCGGGGACTGAAGCTTTCTTT. V and J are TRBV6-6 and TRBJ1-1; TRBD1 agrees at 7 bases. The CDR3 extends over 15 amino acids. CDR1 MNHNY and CDR2 SVGAGI come from the germline V gene (reference sequence). The V gene end was trimmed by 5 bases and the J gene end by 5 bases; junction bases not matched to a gene: 11.